This T cell receptor (beta chain) was obtained from a study of shared clonotypes between healthy human individuals. To note about this clone: As yet, its antigen is unknown.

Study conclusions and caveats: Naive subsets typically showed greater estimated richness than memory subsets.

This table comes from immunoSEQ multiplex PCR, and its TCRdb copy is limited to in-frame clones, with some not included. The top ten hold 0.057% of the sample, which has about 600,000 clones, 97% seen once. Sequenced material: naive CD4+ T cells sorted from blood. Subset meaning: CD45RA+ positively selected. This sequence was found in a young woman in good health.

This CDR3 reads CASSFTLTGFTGELFF. In DNA, the CDR3 is TGTGCCAGCAGTTTCACCCTTACAGGGTTCACCGGGGAGCTGTTTTTT. The gene calls are TRBV6-5 and TRBJ2-2, with D perhaps matching TRBD1 (6 bases). Trimming took off 4 bases at V and 4 bases at J, with 16 bases between the two ends. Germline V gene lookup returns CDR1 MNHEY and CDR2 SVGAGI. The CDR3 covers 16 residues.